The present entry profiles one T cell receptor beta chain with its context. Which antigen it targets is not known. No base-level quality is on record; no much larger clone is a single base apart. Taken with the paper, the label for treatment or condition translates to: approximately 9-day PBMC culture with coronavirus spike peptide pools or control peptides (ViraFEST assay). CD4+ T cells from unexposed donors were collected before the COVID-19 pandemic (2011-2018). To expand antigen-specific T cells with peptide pools and then pick out the expanded clonotypes through TCR sequencing, the study relied on the ViraFEST assay. Over 1.5 million PBMCs per well were cultured in IMDM with roughly 4.8% human AB serum and 8.5 to 10 IU/ml IL-2, plus 10 ug/ml peptide pools. Half of the culture medium was replaced with fresh IL-2-containing medium on days 3 and 7. Once the cells had been in culture for ten to eleven days, the EasySep CD4+ T cell isolation kit was used to isolate CD4+ T cells by negative selection. As cell number allowed, CD4+ T cells from unexposed donors were tested for reactivity to SARS-CoV-2 S and N and to four common cold coronavirus spike pools. Ficoll-Paque Plus gradient centrifugation was used to isolate PBMCs from whole blood, and the isolated PBMCs were then either used fresh or cryopreserved at -140C. Each culture condition was generally run in triplicate wells. The leukapheresis product for the unexposed donors was obtained through commercial purchase.

The data stem from a study of vaccination and CD4 T cells after COVID-19 (dated by TCRdb to 2022 to 2024). At the level of the whole study: The convalescent cohort comprised six males and four females, including two Hispanic individuals, seven Caucasians, two Asians and one multiracial person. Two doses of either the Pfizer-BioNTech BNT162b2 vaccine (n=8) or the Moderna mRNA-1273 vaccine (n=2) were administered to participants. Post-COVID blood samples were collected from convalescent patients a median of roughly 100 days after diagnosis, with a range of about 35 to 180 days. The time from the second vaccine dose to post-vaccine blood sampling had a median of roughly 70 days and ranged from roughly 13 to 241 days. The cultures were stimulated with overlapping spike peptide pools from SARS-CoV-2 and from the common cold coronaviruses HCoV-NL63, HCoV-OC43 and HCoV-229E. As controls, cultures received a CEFX viral epitope pool (the positive control), an HIV-1 Nef peptide pool (the negative control), or no peptide at all. The spike-specific CD4+ TCR repertoire was compared before and after mRNA vaccination in about nine COVID-19 convalescent patients and a few infection-naive healthy vaccine recipients. An earlier paper using these donors assessed, at the TCR clonotype level, memory CD4+ T cell crossreactivity between SARS-CoV-2 and common cold coronavirus spike proteins.

The investigation overall reported the following: An increase in the median number of SARS-CoV-2-reactive clonotypes from around 20 after infection to approximately 41 after vaccination was observed, but the change was not found to be significant. Among convalescent patients, a median about 86% of the SARS-CoV-2-reactive clones seen after vaccination appeared only after vaccination, which suggests priming specific to the vaccine. Only a relatively small number of convalescent patients were included in the study, and early timepoints following natural infection were not analyzed. Nearly all vaccine-specific clones in convalescent patients (304 of 307) were mono-reactive for SARS-CoV-2 spike rather than cross-reactive with common cold coronaviruses.

The library relied on PCR. DNA from cultured CD4+ T cells was subjected to TCR sequencing with the Oncomine TCR Beta short-read assay at the Johns Hopkins FTIC core. The QIAamp micro DNA kit was used to extract genomic DNA from the cultured CD4+ T cells. Oncomine TCR Beta libraries from cultured CD4+ T cells were pooled with unique dual indexes and sequenced on an Illumina iSeq 100. The authors processed their data as follows. Non-productive sequences were filtered out, and CDR3s that did not start with C, did not end with F or W, or were shorter than 7 amino acids were discarded. Antigen-specific clonotypes were identified using the MANAFEST web application through comparison of peptide-stimulated wells with reference and other culture wells. An FDR below 0.05, an odds ratio above 5, and a productive frequency above 0.1% in at least two of three replicate wells were required for clones to be considered positive. A clonotype was classed as cross-reactive if the clonotype showed significant expansion both in SARS-CoV-2 spike wells and in at least one common cold coronavirus spike condition. Using R version 3.6.1, CDR3 homology was evaluated through Levenshtein distances (stringdist) along with unrooted phylogenetic trees (ape). Clones were called with MiXCR by TCRdb after fastp trimmed the public reads at Q25, and only in-frame beta chains were retained. Every distinct CDR3 protein forms one entry, paired with its most common genes and DNA. TCRdb, not the authors, supplied the V and J calls. This sample holds about 11,000 distinct CDR3 sequences; about 30% were observed only once. Roughly 14% of the sample is in the top ten clones.

The receptor's source is a human donor in good health. The source material was CD4+ T cells from blood, cultured in vitro.

The bases are TGTGCCAGCAGCTTAGTAAGGACTAGCACAGATACGCAGTATTTT. Translated, it gives CASSLVRTSTDTQYF. The chain employs TRBV7-9 and TRBJ2-3; TRBD2 is a weak D gene call, 5 bases matching. The CDR3 contains 15 residues, cysteine and phenylalanine counted. Only CDR3 DNA is held: 45 bases, read in frame from base 1. V is clipped by 1 base and J by 0 bases, and the sequence between their germline boundaries is 8 bases long. CDR1 and CDR2, per the germline V gene (reference sequence), are SEHNR and FQNEAQ.